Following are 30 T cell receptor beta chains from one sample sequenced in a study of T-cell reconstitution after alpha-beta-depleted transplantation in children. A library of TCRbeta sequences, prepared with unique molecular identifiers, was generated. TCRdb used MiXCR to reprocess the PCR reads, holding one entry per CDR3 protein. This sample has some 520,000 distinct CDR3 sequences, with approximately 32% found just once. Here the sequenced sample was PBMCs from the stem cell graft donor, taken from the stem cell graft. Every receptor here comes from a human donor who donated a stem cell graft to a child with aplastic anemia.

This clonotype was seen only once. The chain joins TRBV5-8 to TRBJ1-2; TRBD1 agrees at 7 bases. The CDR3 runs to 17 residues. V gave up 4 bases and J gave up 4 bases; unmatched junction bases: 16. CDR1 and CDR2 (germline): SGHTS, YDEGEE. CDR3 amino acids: CASSGAAAGGDVYGYTF. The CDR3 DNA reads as TGTGCCAGCAGCGGCGCCGCGGCAGGGGGAGATGTCTATGGCTACACCTTC.

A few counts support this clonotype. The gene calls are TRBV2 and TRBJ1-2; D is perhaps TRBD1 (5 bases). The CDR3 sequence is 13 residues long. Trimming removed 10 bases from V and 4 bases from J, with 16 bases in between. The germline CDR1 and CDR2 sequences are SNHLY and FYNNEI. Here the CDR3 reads CAIWGEGSYGYTF. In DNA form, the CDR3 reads TGTGCCATCTGGGGGGAGGGATCCTATGGCTACACCTTC.

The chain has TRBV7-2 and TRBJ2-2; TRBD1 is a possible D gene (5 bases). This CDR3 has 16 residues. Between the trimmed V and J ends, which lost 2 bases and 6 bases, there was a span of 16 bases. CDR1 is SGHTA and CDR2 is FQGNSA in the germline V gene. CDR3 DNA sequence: TGTGCCAGCAGCTTATTGAGTCAGGGAAGCGCCGGGGAGCTGTTTTTT. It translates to CASSLLSQGSAGELFF.

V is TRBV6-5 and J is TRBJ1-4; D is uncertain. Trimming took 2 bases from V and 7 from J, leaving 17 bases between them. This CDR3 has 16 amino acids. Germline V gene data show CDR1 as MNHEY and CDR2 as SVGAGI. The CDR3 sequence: CASSYTAAPGSEKLFF. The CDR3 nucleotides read TGTGCCAGCAGTTACACCGCCGCCCCGGGGAGTGAAAAACTGTTTTTT.

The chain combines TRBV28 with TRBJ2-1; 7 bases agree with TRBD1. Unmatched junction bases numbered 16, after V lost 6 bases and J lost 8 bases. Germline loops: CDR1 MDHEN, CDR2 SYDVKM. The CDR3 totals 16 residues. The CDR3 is CASSLITGDVWDEQFF. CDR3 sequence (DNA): TGTGCCAGCAGCCTCATCACAGGGGATGTATGGGATGAGCAGTTCTTC.

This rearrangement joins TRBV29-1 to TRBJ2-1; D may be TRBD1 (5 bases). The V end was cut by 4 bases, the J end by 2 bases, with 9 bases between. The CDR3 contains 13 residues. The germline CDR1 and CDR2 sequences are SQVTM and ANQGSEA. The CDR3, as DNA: TGCAGCGTTGCGACAGAGACCTACAATGAGCAGTTCTTC. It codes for CSVATETYNEQFF.

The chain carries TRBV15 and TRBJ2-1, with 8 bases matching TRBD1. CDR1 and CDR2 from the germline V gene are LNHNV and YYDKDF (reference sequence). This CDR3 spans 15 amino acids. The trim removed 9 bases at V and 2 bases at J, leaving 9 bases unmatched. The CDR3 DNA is TGTGCCACACAATTGGGGACAGGCCCCTACAATGAGCAGTTCTTC. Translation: CATQLGTGPYNEQFF.

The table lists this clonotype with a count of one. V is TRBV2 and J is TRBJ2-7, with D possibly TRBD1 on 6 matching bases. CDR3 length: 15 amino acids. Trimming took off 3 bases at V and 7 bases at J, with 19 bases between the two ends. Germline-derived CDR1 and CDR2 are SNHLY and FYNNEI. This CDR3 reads CASSEWGQGFGEQYF. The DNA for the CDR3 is TGTGCCAGCAGTGAGTGGGGCCAGGGGTTTGGTGAGCAGTACTTC. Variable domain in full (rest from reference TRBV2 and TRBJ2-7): EPEVTQTPSHQVTQMGQEVILRCVPISNHLYFYWYRQILGQKVEFLVSFYNNEISEKSEIFDDQFSVERPDGSNFTLKIRSTKLEDSAMYFCASSEWGQGFGEQYFGPGTRLTVT.

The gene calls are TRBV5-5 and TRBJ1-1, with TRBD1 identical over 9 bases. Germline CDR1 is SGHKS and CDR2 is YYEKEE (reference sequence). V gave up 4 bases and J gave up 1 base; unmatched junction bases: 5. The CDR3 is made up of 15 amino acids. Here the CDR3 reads CASSPRDRENTEAFF. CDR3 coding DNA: TGTGCCAGCAGCCCTAGGGACAGGGAGAACACTGAAGCTTTCTTT. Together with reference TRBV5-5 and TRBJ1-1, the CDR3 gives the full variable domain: DAGVTQSPTHLIKTRGQQVTLRCSPISGHKSVSWYQQVLGQGPQFIFQYYEKEERGRGNFPDRFSARQFPNYSSELNVNALLLGDSALYLCASSPRDRENTEAFFGQGTRLTVV.

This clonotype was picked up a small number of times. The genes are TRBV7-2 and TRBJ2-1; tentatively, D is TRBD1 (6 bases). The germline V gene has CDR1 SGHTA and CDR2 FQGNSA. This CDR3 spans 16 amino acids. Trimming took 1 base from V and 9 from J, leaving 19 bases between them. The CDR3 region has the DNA TGTGCCAGCAGCTTAGGCGGGCAGGGGAGTTTGAGTGAGCAGTTCTTC. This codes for CASSLGGQGSLSEQFF.

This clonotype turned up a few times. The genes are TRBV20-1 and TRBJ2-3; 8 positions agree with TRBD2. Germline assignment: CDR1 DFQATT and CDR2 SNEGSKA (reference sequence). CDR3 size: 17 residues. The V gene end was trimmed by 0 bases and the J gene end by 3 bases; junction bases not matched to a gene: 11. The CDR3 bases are TGCAGTGCTAGAGATTGGGAAGGAGCGGGAGTAACAGATACGCAGTATTTT. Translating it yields CSARDWEGAGVTDTQYF.

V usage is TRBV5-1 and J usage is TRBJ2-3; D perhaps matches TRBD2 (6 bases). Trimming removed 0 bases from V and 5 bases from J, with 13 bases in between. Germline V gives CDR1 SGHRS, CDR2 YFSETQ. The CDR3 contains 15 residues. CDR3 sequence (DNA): TGCGCCAGCAGCTTGGACGGGAGAGGGGAAGATACGCAGTATTTT. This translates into CASSLDGRGEDTQYF.

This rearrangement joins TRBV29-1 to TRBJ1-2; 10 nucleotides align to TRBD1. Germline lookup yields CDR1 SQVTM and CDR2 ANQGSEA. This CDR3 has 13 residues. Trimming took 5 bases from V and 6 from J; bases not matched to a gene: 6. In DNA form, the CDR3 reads TGCAGCGTTACTAGTGGGACAGGGGATGGCTACACCTTC. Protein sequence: CSVTSGTGDGYTF. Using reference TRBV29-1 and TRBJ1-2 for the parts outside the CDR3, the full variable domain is SAVISQKPSRDICQRGTSLTIQCQVDSQVTMMFWYRQQPGQSLTLIATANQGSEATYESGFVIDKFPISRPNLTFSTLTVSNMSPEDSSIYLCSVTSGTGDGYTFGSGTRLTVV.

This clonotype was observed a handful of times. This CDR3 is CSVGSPGGKNTEAFF. In DNA, the CDR3 is TGCAGCGTTGGCTCACCAGGGGGTAAGAACACTGAAGCTTTCTTT. This chain uses TRBV29-1 with TRBJ1-1; TRBD1 agrees at 7 bases. CDR1 SQVTM and CDR2 ANQGSEA come from the germline V gene. This CDR3 contains 15 residues. Trimming cost V 4 bases and J 1 base; bases outside gene matches: 9.

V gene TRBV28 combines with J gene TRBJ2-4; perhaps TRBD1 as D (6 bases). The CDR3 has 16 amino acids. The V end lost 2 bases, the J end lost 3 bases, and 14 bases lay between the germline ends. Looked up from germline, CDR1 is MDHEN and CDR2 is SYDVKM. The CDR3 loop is CASSLRTAFDKNIQYF. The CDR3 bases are TGTGCCAGCAGTTTACGGACAGCTTTTGACAAAAACATTCAGTACTTC.

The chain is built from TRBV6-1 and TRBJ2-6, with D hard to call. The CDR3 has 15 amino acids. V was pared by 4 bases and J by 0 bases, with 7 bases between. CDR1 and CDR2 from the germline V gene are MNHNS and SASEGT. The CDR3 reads CASSAGHSGANVLTF. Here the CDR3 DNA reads TGTGCCAGCAGTGCCGGGCACTCTGGGGCCAACGTCCTGACTTTC.

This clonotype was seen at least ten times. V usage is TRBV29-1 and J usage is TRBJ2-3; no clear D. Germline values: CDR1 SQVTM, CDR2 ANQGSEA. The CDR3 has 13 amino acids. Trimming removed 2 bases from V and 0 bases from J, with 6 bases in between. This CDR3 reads CSVEYGSTDTQYF. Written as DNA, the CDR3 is TGCAGCGTTGAATACGGTAGCACAGATACGCAGTATTTT.

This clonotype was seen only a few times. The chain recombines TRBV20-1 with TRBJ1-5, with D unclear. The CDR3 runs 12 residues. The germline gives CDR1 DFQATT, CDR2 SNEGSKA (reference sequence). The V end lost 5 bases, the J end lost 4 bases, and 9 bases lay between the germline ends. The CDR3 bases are TGCAGTGCTTTACCGGGAAATCAGCCCCAGCATTTT. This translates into CSALPGNQPQHF.

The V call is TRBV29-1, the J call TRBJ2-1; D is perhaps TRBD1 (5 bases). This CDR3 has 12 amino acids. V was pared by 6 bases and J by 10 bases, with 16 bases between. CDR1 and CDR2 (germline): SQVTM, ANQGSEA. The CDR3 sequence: CSVKSGLWEQFF. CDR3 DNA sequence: TGCAGCGTAAAATCAGGGCTATGGGAGCAGTTCTTC.

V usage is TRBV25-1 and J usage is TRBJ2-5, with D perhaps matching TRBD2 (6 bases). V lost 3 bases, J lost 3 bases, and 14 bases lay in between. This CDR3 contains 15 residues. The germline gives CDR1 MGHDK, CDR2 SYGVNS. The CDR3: CASSDPGLPKETQYF. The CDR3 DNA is TGTGCCAGCAGTGACCCGGGACTCCCAAAAGAGACCCAGTACTTC. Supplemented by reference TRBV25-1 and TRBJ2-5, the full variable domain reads EADIYQTPRYLVIGTGKKITLECSQTMGHDKMYWYQQDPGMELHLIHYSYGVNSTEKGDLSSESTVSRIRTEHFPLTLESARPSHTSQYLCASSDPGLPKETQYFGPGTRLLVL.

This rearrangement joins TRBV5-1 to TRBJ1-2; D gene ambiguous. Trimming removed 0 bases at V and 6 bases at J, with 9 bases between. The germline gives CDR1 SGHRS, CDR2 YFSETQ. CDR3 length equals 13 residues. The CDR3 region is CASSLAGDDGYTF. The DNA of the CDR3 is TGCGCCAGCAGCTTGGCTGGGGATGATGGCTACACCTTC. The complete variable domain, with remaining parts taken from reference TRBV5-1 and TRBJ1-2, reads KAGVTQTPRYLIKTRGQQVTLSCSPISGHRSVSWYQQTPGQGLQFLFEYFSETQRNKGNFPGRFSGRQFSNSRSEMNVSTLELGDSALYLCASSLAGDDGYTFGSGTRLTVV.

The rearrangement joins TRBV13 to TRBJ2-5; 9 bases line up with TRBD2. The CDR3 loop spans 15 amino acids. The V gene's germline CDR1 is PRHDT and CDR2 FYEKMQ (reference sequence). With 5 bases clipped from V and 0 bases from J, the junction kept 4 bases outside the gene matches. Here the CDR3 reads CASSLAGMYQETQYF. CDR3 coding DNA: TGTGCCAGCAGCCTAGCGGGGATGTACCAAGAGACCCAGTACTTC.

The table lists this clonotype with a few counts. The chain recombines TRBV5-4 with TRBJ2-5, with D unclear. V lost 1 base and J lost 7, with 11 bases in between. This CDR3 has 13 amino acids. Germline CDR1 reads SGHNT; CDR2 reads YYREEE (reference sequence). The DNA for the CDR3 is TGTGCCAGCAGCTTGCACACATTAGCGACCCAGTACTTC. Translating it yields CASSLHTLATQYF.

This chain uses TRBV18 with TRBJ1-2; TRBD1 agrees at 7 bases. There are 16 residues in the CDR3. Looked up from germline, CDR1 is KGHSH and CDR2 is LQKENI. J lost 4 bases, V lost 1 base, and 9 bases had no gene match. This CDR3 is CASSPLEGGSIYGYTF. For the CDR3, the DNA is TGTGCCAGCTCACCACTGGAAGGGGGCTCAATCTATGGCTACACCTTC.

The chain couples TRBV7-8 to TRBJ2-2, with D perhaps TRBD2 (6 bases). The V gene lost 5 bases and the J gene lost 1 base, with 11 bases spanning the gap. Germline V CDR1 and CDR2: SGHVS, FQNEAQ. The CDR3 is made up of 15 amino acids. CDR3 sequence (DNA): TGTGCCAGCAGCCCCGGAGGGCAGAACACCGGGGAGCTGTTTTTT. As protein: CASSPGGQNTGELFF.

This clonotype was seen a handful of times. The CDR3: CATSRDLNFNQPQHF. As DNA, the CDR3 is TGTGCCACCAGCCGGGACTTAAATTTCAATCAGCCCCAGCATTTT. V and J are TRBV15 and TRBJ1-5; tentative D call: TRBD1 (5 bases). V was cut by 5 bases and J by 3 bases, with 14 bases left in between. This CDR3 spans 15 amino acids. The germline gives CDR1 LNHNV, CDR2 YYDKDF (reference sequence).

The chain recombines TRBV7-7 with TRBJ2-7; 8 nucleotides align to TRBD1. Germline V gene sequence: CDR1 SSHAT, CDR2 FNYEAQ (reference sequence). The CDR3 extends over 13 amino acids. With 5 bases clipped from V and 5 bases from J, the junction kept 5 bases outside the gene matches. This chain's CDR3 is CASSLDRDNEQYF. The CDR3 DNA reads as TGTGCCAGCAGCCTGGACAGGGATAACGAGCAGTACTTC.

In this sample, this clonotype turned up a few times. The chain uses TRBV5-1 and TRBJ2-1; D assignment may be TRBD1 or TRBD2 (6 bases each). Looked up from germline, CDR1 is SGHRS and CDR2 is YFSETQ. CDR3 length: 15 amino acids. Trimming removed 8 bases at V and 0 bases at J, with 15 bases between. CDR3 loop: CASRGGGSSYNEQFF. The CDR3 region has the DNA TGCGCCAGTCGAGGAGGGGGGAGCTCCTACAATGAGCAGTTCTTC.

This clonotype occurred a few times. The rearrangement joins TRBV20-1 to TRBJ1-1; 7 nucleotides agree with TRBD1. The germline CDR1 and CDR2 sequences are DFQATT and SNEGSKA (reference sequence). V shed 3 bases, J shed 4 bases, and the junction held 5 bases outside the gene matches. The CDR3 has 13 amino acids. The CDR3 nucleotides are TGCAGTGCTAGGGACAGGATCCTCACTGAAGCTTTCTTT. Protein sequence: CSARDRILTEAFF.

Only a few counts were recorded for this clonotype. CDR3 DNA: TGTGCCAGCAGTCGCCCAATGGGCAATCAGCCCCAGCATTTT. Residues: CASSRPMGNQPQHF. The genes are TRBV6-2 or TRBV6-3 and TRBJ1-5; D unresolved. This CDR3 has 14 residues. Trimming took off 5 bases at V and 2 bases at J, with 10 bases between the two ends. Germline CDR1 reads MNHEY; CDR2 reads SVGEGT.